This T cell receptor (beta chain) is from a study of cytomegalovirus exposure and HLA in healthy donors. Study-level points and caveats: Presence/absence analyses rested on an assumption that sequencing depth was roughly uniform across donors.

As for this clone: Antigen specificity is unknown.

The PCR ran on 60 Vbeta and 13 Jbeta primers. Produced via immunoSEQ multiplex PCR; TCRdb's table is partial and in-frame only. Of around 150,000 clones listed, 80% are singletons. This receptor was obtained from a man over 45 in good health and CMV-seronegative. The sample consisted of PBMCs.

The CDR3 nucleotides are TGTGCCAGCAACTTGGGCGGGGGCACTGAAGCTTTCTTT. Its translation: CASNLGGGTEAFF. The gene calls are TRBV6-5 and TRBJ1-1, with D perhaps matching TRBD1 (5 bases). Per the germline V gene, CDR1 is MNHEY and CDR2 is SVGAGI. The CDR3 consists of 13 residues. V dropped 7 bases and J dropped 4 bases, with 13 bases sitting between them.